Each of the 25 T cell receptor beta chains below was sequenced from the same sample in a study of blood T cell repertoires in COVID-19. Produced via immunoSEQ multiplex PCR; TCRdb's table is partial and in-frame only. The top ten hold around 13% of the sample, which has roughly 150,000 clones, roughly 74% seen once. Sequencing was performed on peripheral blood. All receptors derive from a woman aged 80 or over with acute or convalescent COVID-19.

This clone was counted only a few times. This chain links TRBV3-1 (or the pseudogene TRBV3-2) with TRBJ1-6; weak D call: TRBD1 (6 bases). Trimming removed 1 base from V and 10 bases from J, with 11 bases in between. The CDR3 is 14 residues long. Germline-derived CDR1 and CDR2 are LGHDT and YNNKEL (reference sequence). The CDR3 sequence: CASSQVGGVSPLHF. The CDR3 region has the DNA TGTGCCAGCAGCCAAGTTGGGGGCGTATCACCCCTCCACTTT.

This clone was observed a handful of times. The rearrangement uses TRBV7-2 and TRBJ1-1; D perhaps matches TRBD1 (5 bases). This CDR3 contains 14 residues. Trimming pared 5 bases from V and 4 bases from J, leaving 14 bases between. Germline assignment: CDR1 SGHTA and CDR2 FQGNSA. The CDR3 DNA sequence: TGTGCCAGCAGCCCAAGGGCAGGGTCCACTGAAGCTTTCTTT. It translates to CASSPRAGSTEAFF.

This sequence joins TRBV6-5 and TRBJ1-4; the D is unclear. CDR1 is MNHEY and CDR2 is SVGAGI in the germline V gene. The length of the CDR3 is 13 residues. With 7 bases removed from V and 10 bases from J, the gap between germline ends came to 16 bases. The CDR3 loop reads CASTSLHSVKLFF. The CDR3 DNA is TGTGCCAGCACCTCTCTCCACTCGGTAAAACTGTTTTTT.

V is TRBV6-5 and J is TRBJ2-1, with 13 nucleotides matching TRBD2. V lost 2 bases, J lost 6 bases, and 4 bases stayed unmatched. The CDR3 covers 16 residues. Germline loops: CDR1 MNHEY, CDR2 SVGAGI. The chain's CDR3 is CASSYRTSGGVNEQFF. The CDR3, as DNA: TGTGCCAGCAGTTACCGGACTAGCGGGGGAGTCAATGAGCAGTTCTTC.

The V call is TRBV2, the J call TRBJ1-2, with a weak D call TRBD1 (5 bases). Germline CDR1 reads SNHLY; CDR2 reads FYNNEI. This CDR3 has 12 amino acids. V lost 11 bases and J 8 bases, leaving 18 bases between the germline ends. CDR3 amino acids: CAGRDSSRGYTF. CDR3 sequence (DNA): TGTGCCGGTCGAGACAGCTCGCGGGGCTACACCTTC.

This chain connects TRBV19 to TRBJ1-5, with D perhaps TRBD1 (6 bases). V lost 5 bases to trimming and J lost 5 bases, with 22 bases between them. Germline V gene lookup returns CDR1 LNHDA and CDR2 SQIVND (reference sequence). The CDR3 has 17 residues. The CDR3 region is CASSDYHGGGEHQPQHF. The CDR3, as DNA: TGTGCCAGTAGTGACTACCACGGAGGGGGGGAGCATCAGCCCCAGCATTTT.

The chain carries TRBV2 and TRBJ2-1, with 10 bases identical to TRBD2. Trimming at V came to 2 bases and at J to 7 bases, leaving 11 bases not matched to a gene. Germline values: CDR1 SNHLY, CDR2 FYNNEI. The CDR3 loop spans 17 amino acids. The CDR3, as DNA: TGTGCCAGCAGTGAATTTAGGGCTAGCGGGAGATCGAATGAGCAGTTCTTC. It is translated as CASSEFRASGRSNEQFF.

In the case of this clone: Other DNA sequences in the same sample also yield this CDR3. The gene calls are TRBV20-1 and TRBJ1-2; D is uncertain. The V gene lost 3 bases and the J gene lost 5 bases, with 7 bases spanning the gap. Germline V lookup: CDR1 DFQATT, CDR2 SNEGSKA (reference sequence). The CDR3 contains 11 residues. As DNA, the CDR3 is TGCAGTGCTAGCCCCGGGTATGGCTACACCTTC. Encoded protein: CSASPGYGYTF.

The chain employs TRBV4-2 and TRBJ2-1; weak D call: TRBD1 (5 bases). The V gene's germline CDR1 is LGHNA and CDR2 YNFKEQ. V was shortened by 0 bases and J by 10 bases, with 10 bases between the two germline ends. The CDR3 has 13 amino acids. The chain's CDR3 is CASSQETESEQFF. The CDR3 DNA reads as TGTGCCAGCAGCCAAGAGACAGAGAGCGAGCAGTTCTTC.

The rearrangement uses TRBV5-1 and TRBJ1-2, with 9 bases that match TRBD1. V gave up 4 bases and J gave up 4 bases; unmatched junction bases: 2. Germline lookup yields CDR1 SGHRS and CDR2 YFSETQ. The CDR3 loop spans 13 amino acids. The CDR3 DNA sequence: TGCGCCAGCAGCACAGGGGGCGTCTATGGCTACACCTTC. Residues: CASSTGGVYGYTF.

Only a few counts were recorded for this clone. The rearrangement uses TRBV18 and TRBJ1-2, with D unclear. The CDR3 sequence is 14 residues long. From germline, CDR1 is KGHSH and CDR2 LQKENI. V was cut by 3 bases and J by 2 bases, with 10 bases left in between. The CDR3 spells CASSPVQANYGYTF. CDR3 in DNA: TGTGCCAGCTCACCTGTCCAGGCGAACTATGGCTACACCTTC.

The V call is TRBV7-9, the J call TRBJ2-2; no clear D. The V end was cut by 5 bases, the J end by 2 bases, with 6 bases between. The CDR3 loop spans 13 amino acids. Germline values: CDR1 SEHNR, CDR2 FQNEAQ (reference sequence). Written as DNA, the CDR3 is TGTGCCAGCAGCCACTCAAACACCGGGGAGCTGTTTTTT. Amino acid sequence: CASSHSNTGELFF.

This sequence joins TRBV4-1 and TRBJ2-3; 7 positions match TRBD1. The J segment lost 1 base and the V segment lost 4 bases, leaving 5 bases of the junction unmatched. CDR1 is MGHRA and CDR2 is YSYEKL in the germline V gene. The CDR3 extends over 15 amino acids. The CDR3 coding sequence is TGCGCCAGCAGCCTCCGGGACAGTCGCACAGATACGCAGTATTTT. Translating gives CASSLRDSRTDTQYF.

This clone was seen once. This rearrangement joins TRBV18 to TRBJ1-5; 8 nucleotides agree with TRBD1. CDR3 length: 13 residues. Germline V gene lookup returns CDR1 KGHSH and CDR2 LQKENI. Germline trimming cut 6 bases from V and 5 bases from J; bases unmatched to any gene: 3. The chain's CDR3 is CASSQDRDQPQHF. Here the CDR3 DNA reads TGTGCCAGCTCGCAGGACAGGGATCAGCCCCAGCATTTT.

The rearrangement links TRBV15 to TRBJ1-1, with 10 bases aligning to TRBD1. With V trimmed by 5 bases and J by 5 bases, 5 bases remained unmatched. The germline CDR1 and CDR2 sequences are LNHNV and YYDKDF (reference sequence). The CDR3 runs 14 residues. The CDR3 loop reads CATSSTGGRTEAFF. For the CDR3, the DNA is TGTGCCACCAGCTCGACAGGGGGCAGGACTGAAGCTTTCTTT.

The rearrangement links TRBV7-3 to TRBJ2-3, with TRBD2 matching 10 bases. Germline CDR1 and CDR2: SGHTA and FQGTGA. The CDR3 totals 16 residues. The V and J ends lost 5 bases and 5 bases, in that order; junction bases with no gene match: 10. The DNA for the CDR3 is TGTGCCAGCAGCCTCGGACTAGCGGAAGGGGGAGATACGCAGTATTTT. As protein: CASSLGLAEGGDTQYF.

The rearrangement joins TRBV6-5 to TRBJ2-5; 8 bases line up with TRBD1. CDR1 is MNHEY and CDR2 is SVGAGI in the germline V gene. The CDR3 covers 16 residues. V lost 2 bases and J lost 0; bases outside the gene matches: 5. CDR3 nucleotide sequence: TGTGCCAGCAGTTACATCAACAGGGGGAACCAAGAGACCCAGTACTTC. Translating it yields CASSYINRGNQETQYF.

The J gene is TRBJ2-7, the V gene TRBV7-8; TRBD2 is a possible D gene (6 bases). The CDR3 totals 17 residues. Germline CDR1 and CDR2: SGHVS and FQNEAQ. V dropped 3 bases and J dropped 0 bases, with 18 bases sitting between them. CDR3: CASSLGLQLAGSYEQYF. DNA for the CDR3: TGTGCCAGCAGCTTGGGACTGCAACTTGCTGGCTCCTACGAGCAGTACTTC.

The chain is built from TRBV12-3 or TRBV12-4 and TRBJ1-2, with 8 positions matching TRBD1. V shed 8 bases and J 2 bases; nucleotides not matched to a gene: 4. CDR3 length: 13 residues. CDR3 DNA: TGTGCCAGCTCTCGGACAGGGAACTATGGCTACACCTTC. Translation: CASSRTGNYGYTF.

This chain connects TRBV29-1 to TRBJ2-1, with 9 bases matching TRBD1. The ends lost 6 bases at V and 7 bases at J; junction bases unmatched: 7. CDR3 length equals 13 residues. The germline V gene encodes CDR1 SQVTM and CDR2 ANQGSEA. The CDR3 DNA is TGCAGCGTCACGGGACAGGGTGGAAATGAGCAGTTCTTC. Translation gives CSVTGQGGNEQFF.

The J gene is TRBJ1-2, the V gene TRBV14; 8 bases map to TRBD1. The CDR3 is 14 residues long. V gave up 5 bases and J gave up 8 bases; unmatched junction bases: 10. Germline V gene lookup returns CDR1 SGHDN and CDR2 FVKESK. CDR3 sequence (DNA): TGTGCCAGCAGCGCCGGGACAGGCGGCGGGGGCTACACCTTC. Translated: CASSAGTGGGGYTF.

The CDR3 here is CAITPNQGGSNEQYF. As DNA, the CDR3 is TGTGCCATCACCCCGAACCAGGGGGGTTCCAACGAGCAGTACTTC. The chain links TRBV10-3 to TRBJ2-7; D may be TRBD1 (7 bases). V dropped 7 bases and J dropped 5 bases, with 21 bases sitting between them. CDR3 length: 15 residues. Germline CDR1 ENHRY, CDR2 SYGVKD.

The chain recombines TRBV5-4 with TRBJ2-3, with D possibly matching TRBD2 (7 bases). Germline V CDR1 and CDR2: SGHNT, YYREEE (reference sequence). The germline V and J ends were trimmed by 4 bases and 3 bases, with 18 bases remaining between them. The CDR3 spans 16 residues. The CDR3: CASSLAGAPKTDTQYF. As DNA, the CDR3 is TGTGCCAGCAGCCTTGCGGGGGCTCCAAAGACAGATACGCAGTATTTT.

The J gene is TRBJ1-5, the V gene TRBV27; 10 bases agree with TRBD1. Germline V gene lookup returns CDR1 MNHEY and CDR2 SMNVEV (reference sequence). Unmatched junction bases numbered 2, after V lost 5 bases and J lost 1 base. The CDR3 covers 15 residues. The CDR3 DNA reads TGTGCCAGCAGTCCGGACAGGGGGAGCAATCAGCCCCAGCATTTT. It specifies CASSPDRGSNQPQHF.

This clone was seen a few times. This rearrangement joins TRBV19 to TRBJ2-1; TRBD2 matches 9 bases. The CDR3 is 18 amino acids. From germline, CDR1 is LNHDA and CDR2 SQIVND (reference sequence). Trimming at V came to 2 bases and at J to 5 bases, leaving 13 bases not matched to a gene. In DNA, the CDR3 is TGTGCCAGTAGTATATATCGGCGGGAGGGCCCTCGGGACAATGAGCAGTTCTTC. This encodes CASSIYRREGPRDNEQFF.